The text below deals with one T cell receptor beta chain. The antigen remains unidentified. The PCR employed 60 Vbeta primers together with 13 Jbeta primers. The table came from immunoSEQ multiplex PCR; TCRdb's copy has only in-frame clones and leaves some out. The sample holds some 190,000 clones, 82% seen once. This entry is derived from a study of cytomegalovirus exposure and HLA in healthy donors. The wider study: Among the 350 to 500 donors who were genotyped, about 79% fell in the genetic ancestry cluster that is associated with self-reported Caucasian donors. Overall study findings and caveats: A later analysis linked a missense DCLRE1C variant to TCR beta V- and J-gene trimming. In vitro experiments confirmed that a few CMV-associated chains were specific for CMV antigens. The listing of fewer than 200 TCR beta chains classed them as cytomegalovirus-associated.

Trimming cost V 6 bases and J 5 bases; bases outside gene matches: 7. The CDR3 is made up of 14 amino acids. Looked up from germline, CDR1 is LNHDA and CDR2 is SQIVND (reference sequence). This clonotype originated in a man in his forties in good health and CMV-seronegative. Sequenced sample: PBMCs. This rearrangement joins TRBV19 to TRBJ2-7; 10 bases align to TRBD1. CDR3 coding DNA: TGTGCCAGTAGAAGGACAGGGGGAGGCGACGAGCAGTACTTC. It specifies CASRRTGGGDEQYF.